These 31 T cell receptor beta chains came from one sample sequenced in a study of shared clonotypes between healthy human individuals. CD45RO-negative cells were positively selected for CCR7, leaving out terminally differentiated effector memory CD45RA+ cells. Generated by immunoSEQ multiplex PCR, the TCRdb table keeps only in-frame clones and is missing some. The sample has roughly 2.1 million clones, under 95% seen once. Sample: naive CD8+ T cells from PBMCs. These receptors were taken from a young man in good health. Some clones in this sample may be carry-over from other donors' samples.

The chain has TRBV13 and TRBJ2-7, with a tentative D call TRBD1 (6 bases). V shed 3 bases and J shed 0 bases, with 12 bases lying between them. This CDR3 region has 15 residues. The germline gives CDR1 PRHDT, CDR2 FYEKMQ (reference sequence). The CDR3 sequence: CASSFSRGSSYEQYF. CDR3 nucleotides: TGTGCCAGCAGCTTTTCGAGGGGGAGCTCCTACGAGCAGTACTTC.

The chain couples TRBV5-6 to TRBJ1-1, with D possibly TRBD1 on 6 matching bases. The V and J ends lost 4 bases and 4 bases respectively, with 11 bases between them. CDR3 length: 13 residues. Per the germline V gene, CDR1 is SGHDT and CDR2 is YYEEEE. DNA for the CDR3: TGTGCCAGCAGCGCCGGAGGGGGCACTGAAGCTTTCTTT. Its translation is CASSAGGGTEAFF.

This chain connects TRBV25-1 to TRBJ2-1; the D gene is possibly TRBD1 (6 bases). The germline V and J ends were trimmed by 6 bases and 8 bases, with 14 bases remaining between them. The germline V gene has CDR1 MGHDK and CDR2 SYGVNS. The CDR3 extends over 13 amino acids. The CDR3 DNA reads as TGTGCCAGCAGAAAGACAGGTCGGGATGAGCAGTTCTTC. This codes for CASRKTGRDEQFF. Supplemented by reference TRBV25-1 and TRBJ2-1, the full variable domain reads EADIYQTPRYLVIGTGKKITLECSQTMGHDKMYWYQQDPGMELHLIHYSYGVNSTEKGDLSSESTVSRIRTEHFPLTLESARPSHTSQYLCASRKTGRDEQFFGPGTRLTVL.

The chain combines TRBV5-1 with TRBJ1-4; 8 bases agree with TRBD1. CDR3 length: 19 amino acids. With 1 base clipped from V and 8 bases from J, the junction kept 19 bases outside the gene matches. Germline V gives CDR1 SGHRS, CDR2 YFSETQ. The CDR3 DNA sequence: TGCGCCAGCAGCTTGTTCGCTGACGCTCCCAGGGGGCTCCGGGAAAAACTGTTTTTT. Its protein is CASSLFADAPRGLREKLFF.

The V and J genes are TRBV4-2 and TRBJ1-2; no clear D gene. Trimming took 1 base from V and 7 from J, leaving 16 bases between them. The CDR3 spans 15 residues. Per the germline V gene, CDR1 is LGHNA and CDR2 is YNFKEQ. CDR3 region: CASSQGTQVSGGYTF. CDR3 coding DNA: TGTGCCAGCAGCCAAGGCACACAAGTTAGTGGTGGCTACACCTTC.

This sequence joins TRBV10-3 and TRBJ2-5; tentatively, D is TRBD1 (6 bases). There are 15 residues in the CDR3. Germline V lookup: CDR1 ENHRY, CDR2 SYGVKD. V shed 10 bases and J shed 9 bases, with 27 bases lying between them. CDR3 DNA: TGTGCCACAGGGACACGTGTGGGCCCCGGTTTGGCCCAGTACTTC. Residues: CATGTRVGPGLAQYF.

This clone was picked up a small number of times. CDR3 region: CAWDELAATEAFF. The CDR3, as DNA: TGTGCCTGGGACGAACTTGCTGCCACTGAAGCTTTCTTT. V usage is TRBV30 and J usage is TRBJ1-1; the D is unclear. Germline-derived CDR1 and CDR2 are GTSNPN and SVGIG (reference sequence). This CDR3 has 13 residues. Trimming took off 5 bases at V and 4 bases at J, with 14 bases between the two ends.

The chain links TRBV6-5 to TRBJ2-2, with TRBD1 as a possible D gene (6 bases). V lost 7 bases and J lost 4, with 7 bases in between. The CDR3 sequence is 12 residues long. Germline V lookup: CDR1 MNHEY, CDR2 SVGAGI. The CDR3 nucleotides read TGTGCCAGCACAGGGGTCACCGGGGAGCTGTTTTTT. Amino acids: CASTGVTGELFF.

The V call is TRBV7-9, the J call TRBJ1-1; D is unresolved. The CDR3 has 14 residues. Trimming stripped 5 bases from V and 3 bases from J, with 13 bases between. The germline CDR1 and CDR2 sequences are SEHNR and FQNEAQ (reference sequence). CDR3: CASSLVRRDTEAFF. The CDR3 DNA sequence: TGTGCCAGCAGCCTCGTACGTCGGGACACTGAAGCTTTCTTT.

This sequence joins TRBV28 and TRBJ1-3; 7 nucleotides agree with TRBD1. The CDR3 length is 16 residues. CDR1 and CDR2 (germline): MDHEN, SYDVKM. J was trimmed by 0 bases and V by 3 bases; bases with no gene match: 5. In DNA, the CDR3 is TGTGCCAGCAGTTTTTTGGGACAGATCTCTGGAAACACCATATATTTT. Translation gives CASSFLGQISGNTIYF.

J is TRBJ2-1 and V is TRBV28, with 9 bases that match TRBD1. V shed 4 bases, J shed 8 bases, and the junction held 9 bases outside the gene matches. This CDR3 spans 15 amino acids. Germline CDR1 and CDR2: MDHEN and SYDVKM. The CDR3 loop is CASSWGTGGTDEQFF. In DNA form, the CDR3 reads TGTGCCAGCAGTTGGGGAACAGGGGGCACGGATGAGCAGTTCTTC.

V usage is TRBV6-8 and J usage is TRBJ2-7; TRBD2 matches 7 bases. The germline V gene encodes CDR1 MNHGY and CDR2 SAAAGT. The ends lost 5 bases at V and 3 bases at J; junction bases unmatched: 13. The CDR3 runs 16 residues. The CDR3 reads CASSIRGGKRNYEQYF. As DNA, the CDR3 is TGTGCCAGCAGTATCCGGGGAGGGAAGCGAAACTACGAGCAGTACTTC.

This chain connects TRBV25-1 to TRBJ1-1, with D perhaps matching TRBD1 (5 bases). Trimming removed 6 bases from V and 6 bases from J, with 11 bases in between. The CDR3 extends over 12 amino acids. The germline V gene has CDR1 MGHDK and CDR2 SYGVNS. CDR3 amino acids: CASRGPEAEAFF. For the CDR3, the DNA is TGTGCCAGCAGGGGGCCCGAGGCTGAAGCTTTCTTT.

J is TRBJ1-1 and V is TRBV21-1; TRBD1, the table's D call, was not compared with the DNA. TRBV21-1 represents a pseudogene. CDR3 length: 15 amino acids. CDR3 nucleotides: TGTGCCAGCAGCCCACCCAGGGCCATGAACACTGAAGCTTTCTTT. It codes for CASSPPRAMNTEAFF.

V and J are TRBV13 and TRBJ2-7; tentative D call: TRBD1 (6 bases). Trimming took 3 bases from V and 5 from J, leaving 11 bases between them. The CDR3 runs to 13 residues. Germline assignment: CDR1 PRHDT and CDR2 FYEKMQ (reference sequence). CDR3: CASSLGRGHEQYF. DNA of the CDR3: TGTGCCAGCAGCTTGGGCAGGGGCCACGAGCAGTACTTC.

This clone is a singleton in its sample. The chain uses TRBV19 and TRBJ1-1; D ambiguous. Germline loops: CDR1 LNHDA, CDR2 SQIVND (reference sequence). Trimming shortened V by 7 bases and J by 0 bases, and 15 bases separated the two germline ends. This CDR3 region has 15 residues. CDR3 loop: CASTPLRMMNTEAFF. CDR3 DNA sequence: TGTGCCAGTACCCCCCTCCGCATGATGAACACTGAAGCTTTCTTT. Filled out from reference TRBV19 and TRBJ1-1, the complete variable domain reads DGGITQSPKYLFRKEGQNVTLSCEQNLNHDAMYWYRQDPGQGLRLIYYSQIVNDFQKGDIAEGYSVSREKKESFPLTVTSAQKNPTAFYLCASTPLRMMNTEAFFGQGTRLTVV.

The rearrangement links TRBV15 to TRBJ2-1; 8 nucleotides align to TRBD2. V trimming: 5 bases; J trimming: 0 bases; junction bases outside the gene matches: 3. In germline, CDR1 is LNHNV, CDR2 YYDKDF (reference sequence). The CDR3 has 15 amino acids. CDR3 DNA sequence: TGTGCCACCAGCTCCGGGACTAGCTCCTACAATGAGCAGTTCTTC. This translates into CATSSGTSSYNEQFF. Complete variable domain (other parts from reference TRBV15 and TRBJ2-1): DAMVIQNPRYQVTQFGKPVTLSCSQTLNHNVMYWYQQKSSQAPKLLFHYYDKDFNNEADTPDNFQSRRPNTSFCFLDIRSPGLGDTAMYLCATSSGTSSYNEQFFGPGTRLTVL.

V usage is TRBV7-9 and J usage is TRBJ2-7; 7 positions agree with TRBD1. The CDR3 runs to 14 residues. Germline CDR1 is SEHNR and CDR2 is FQNEAQ (reference sequence). V dropped 4 bases and J dropped 0; count of bases not matched to a gene: 3. The CDR3 coding sequence is TGTGCCAGCAGCTCGGGACAGCGCTCCTACGAGCAGTACTTC. Amino acids: CASSSGQRSYEQYF.

J is TRBJ2-3 and V is TRBV21-1; the table's TRBD1 call for D was not verified on the DNA. TRBV21-1 is reported as a pseudogene. The CDR3 extends over 15 amino acids. CDR3 region: CASSRIGQGCDTQYF. The CDR3 DNA reads as TGTGCCAGCAGCAGGATCGGACAGGGGTGCGATACGCAGTATTTT.

The chain carries TRBV19 and TRBJ2-7, with 8 bases lining up with TRBD1. The germline CDR1 and CDR2 sequences are LNHDA and SQIVND (reference sequence). V shed 4 bases, J shed 2 bases, and the junction held 10 bases outside the gene matches. The CDR3 consists of 16 residues. CDR3 DNA: TGTGCCAGTAGTAGCAACTTCGTGACAGGGGCCTACGAGCAGTACTTC. This sequence encodes CASSSNFVTGAYEQYF.

This chain's CDR3 is CASSLDPEGVEAFF. The CDR3 region has the DNA TGTGCCAGCAGCTTGGACCCAGAGGGGGTTGAAGCTTTCTTT. V is TRBV5-4 and J is TRBJ1-1; D might be TRBD1 (6 bases). Germline V gives CDR1 SGHNT, CDR2 YYREEE (reference sequence). Deletions cut 0 bases from V and 7 bases from J, with 13 bases between. This CDR3 contains 14 residues.

The J gene is TRBJ2-2, the V gene TRBV28, with D maybe TRBD2 (5 bases). The V gene lost 5 bases and the J gene lost 6 bases, with 10 bases spanning the gap. This CDR3 spans 13 amino acids. Looked up from germline, CDR1 is MDHEN and CDR2 is SYDVKM. CDR3 nucleotide sequence: TGTGCCAGCAGTGGTGTGGGAGCCGGGGAGCTGTTTTTT. It specifies CASSGVGAGELFF.

In this sample, this clone turned up once. The chain joins TRBV5-4 to TRBJ2-7; D possibly uses TRBD1 or TRBD2 (6 bases each). This CDR3 is built from 16 residues. V was pared by 5 bases and J by 2 bases, with 20 bases between. Germline CDR1 and CDR2: SGHNT and YYREEE (reference sequence). In DNA form, the CDR3 reads TGTGCCAGCAGTTCGGCGGTCGGGGGCGGAACCTACGAGCAGTACTTC. It is translated as CASSSAVGGGTYEQYF.

Details on this clone: The junction does not match germline at one end; this may be a read error. The chain has TRBV28 and TRBJ2-1; D uncertain. The CDR3 consists of 11 residues. Germline V gene data show CDR1 as MDHEN and CDR2 as SYDVKM. CDR3 coding DNA: TGTGCCAGCGGTTTCCTCAATGAGCAGTTCTTC. Its translation is CASGFLNEQFF.

As concerns this clone: Additional DNA sequences in this sample encode the identical CDR3. This chain links TRBV7-9 with TRBJ1-1; D not certain. The V gene lost 5 bases and the J gene lost 5 bases, with 6 bases spanning the gap. The length of the CDR3 is 11 residues. CDR1 is SEHNR and CDR2 is FQNEAQ in the germline V gene (reference sequence). The CDR3 reads CASSPTTEAFF. DNA for the CDR3: TGTGCCAGCAGCCCGACTACTGAAGCTTTCTTT.

V is TRBV4-3 and J is TRBJ2-2; D is uncertain. Trimming removed 2 bases from V and 6 bases from J, with 10 bases in between. The CDR3 contains 14 residues. CDR1 and CDR2 from the germline V gene are LGHNA and YSLEER. The CDR3 spells CASSQSIKSGELFF. CDR3 DNA: TGCGCCAGCAGCCAATCGATTAAATCCGGGGAGCTGTTTTTT.

V is TRBV18 and J is TRBJ2-4; TRBD2 aligns across 8 bases. With 0 bases clipped from V and 9 bases from J, the junction kept 4 bases outside the gene matches. Per germline, CDR1 KGHSH and CDR2 LQKENI. The CDR3 sequence is 14 residues long. DNA for the CDR3: TGTGCCAGCTCACCACCCAGCGGGAGAGGCATTCAGTACTTC. Encoded protein: CASSPPSGRGIQYF. Full variable domain (remainder filled in from reference TRBV18 and TRBJ2-4): NAGVMQNPRHLVRRRGQEARLRCSPMKGHSHVYWYRQLPEEGLKFMVYLQKENIIDESGMPKERFSAEFPKEGPSILRIQQVVRGDSAAYFCASSPPSGRGIQYFGAGTRLSVL.

About this clone itself: This specimen includes other DNA sequences encoding the same CDR3. The chain has TRBV29-1 and TRBJ2-2; 7 nucleotides align to TRBD1. The CDR3 contains 12 residues. V was pared by 6 bases and J by 4 bases, with 2 bases of the junction left unmatched. CDR1 and CDR2 from the germline V gene are SQVTM and ANQGSEA. CDR3 coding DNA: TGCAGCGTGGCAGGGGGCACCGGGGAGCTGTTTTTT. It specifies CSVAGGTGELFF.

V gene TRBV19 combines with J gene TRBJ1-3; weak D call: TRBD1 (5 bases). Between the trimmed V and J ends, which lost 5 bases and 0 bases, there was a span of 20 bases. The CDR3 has 18 amino acids. Germline values: CDR1 LNHDA, CDR2 SQIVND (reference sequence). The CDR3, as DNA: TGTGCCAGTAGTCCTGACTCGGGACCCGAATCCTCTGGAAACACCATATATTTT. Amino acid sequence: CASSPDSGPESSGNTIYF.

The rearrangement uses TRBV19 and TRBJ2-2; TRBD2 aligns across 10 bases. The CDR3 is 14 amino acids. V was clipped by 5 bases and J by 6 bases; unmatched bases: 3. Germline loops: CDR1 LNHDA, CDR2 SQIVND (reference sequence). This CDR3 is CASSLLAGAGELFF. The CDR3 DNA follows: TGTGCCAGTAGTCTTCTAGCGGGAGCCGGGGAGCTGTTTTTT.

The chain is built from TRBV11-2 and TRBJ2-3, with D maybe TRBD1 (5 bases). Germline values: CDR1 SGHAT, CDR2 FQNNGV. CDR3 length equals 12 residues. The V and J ends lost 5 bases and 5 bases respectively, with 8 bases between them. For the CDR3, the DNA is TGTGCCAGCAGCCCCGACAGAGATACGCAGTATTTT. It codes for CASSPDRDTQYF.